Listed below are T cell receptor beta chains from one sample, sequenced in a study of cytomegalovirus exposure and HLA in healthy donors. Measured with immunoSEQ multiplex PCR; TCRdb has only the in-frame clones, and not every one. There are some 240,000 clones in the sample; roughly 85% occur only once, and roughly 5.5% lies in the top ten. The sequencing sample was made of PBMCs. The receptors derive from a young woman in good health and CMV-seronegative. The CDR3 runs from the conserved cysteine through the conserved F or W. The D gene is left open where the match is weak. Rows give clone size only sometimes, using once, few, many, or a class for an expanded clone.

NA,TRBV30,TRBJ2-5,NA,CAWSDDHEETQYF,TGTGCCTGGAGTGATGACCACGAAGAGACCCAGTACTTC
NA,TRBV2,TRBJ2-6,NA,CATTRGWPSGANVLTF,TGTGCCACGACCAGGGGATGGCCTTCTGGGGCCAACGTCCTGACTTTC
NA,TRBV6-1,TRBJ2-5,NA,CASEIFGSGRETQYF,TGTGCCAGCGAAATCTTCGGCTCCGGGAGAGAGACCCAGTACTTC
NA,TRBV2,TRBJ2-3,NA,CATSGGGLGDTQYF,TGTGCCACCTCCGGAGGGGGTCTGGGAGATACGCAGTATTTT
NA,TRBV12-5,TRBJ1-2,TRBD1,CASGLILDRVIRYGYTF,TGTGCTAGTGGTTTGATCCTCGACAGGGTGATACGCTATGGCTACACCTTC
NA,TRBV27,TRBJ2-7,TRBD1,CASSLEGGTGSYEQYF,TGTGCCAGCAGTTTGGAGGGCGGGACAGGGTCCTACGAGCAGTACTTC
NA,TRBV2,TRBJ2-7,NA,CASSEAPGPMGDEQYF,TGTGCCAGCAGTGAAGCTCCAGGGCCTATGGGGGACGAGCAGTACTTC
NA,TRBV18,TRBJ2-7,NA,CASSLQGGARFEPYEQYF,TGTGCCAGCTCACTACAAGGGGGGGCGAGATTTGAGCCCTACGAGCAGTACTTC
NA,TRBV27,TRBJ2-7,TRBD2,CASSLRGTSGFGSSYEQYF,TGTGCCAGCAGTTTAAGAGGGACTAGCGGGTTTGGAAGCTCCTACGAGCAGTACTTC
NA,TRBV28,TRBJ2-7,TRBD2,CASSTFPGGSSYEQYF,TGTGCCAGCAGCACCTTTCCGGGGGGGAGCTCCTACGAGCAGTACTTC
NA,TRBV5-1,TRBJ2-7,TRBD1,CASSVQTGNSYEQYF,TGCGCCAGCAGCGTCCAGACAGGGAATTCCTACGAGCAGTACTTC
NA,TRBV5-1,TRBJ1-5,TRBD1,CASSFGTGVQPQHF,TGCGCCAGCAGCTTTGGGACAGGGGTACAGCCCCAGCATTTT
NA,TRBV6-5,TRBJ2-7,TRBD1,CASRRDSSVGEQYF,TGTGCCAGCAGAAGGGACAGTTCGGTTGGGGAGCAGTACTTC
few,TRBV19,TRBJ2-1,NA,CASSWADNEQFF,TGTGCCAGCAGCTGGGCAGACAATGAGCAGTTCTTC
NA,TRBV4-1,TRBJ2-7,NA,CASSQVLARAYEQYF,TGCGCCAGCAGCCAAGTTCTAGCTAGAGCCTACGAGCAGTACTTC
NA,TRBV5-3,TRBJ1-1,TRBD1,CARSSGGNTEAFF,TGTGCCAGAAGCTCAGGGGGCAACACTGAAGCTTTCTTT
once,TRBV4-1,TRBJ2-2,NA,CASSRRSPVQASFNTGELFF,TGCGCCAGCAGCCGAAGGTCTCCGGTACAGGCCTCCTTTAACACCGGGGAGCTGTTTTTT
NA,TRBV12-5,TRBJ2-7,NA,CASGTGTTFYEQYF,TGTGCTAGTGGTACAGGGACAACATTTTACGAGCAGTACTTC
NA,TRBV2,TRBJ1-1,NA,CASMRVVNTEAFF,TGTGCCAGCATGCGGGTCGTGAACACTGAAGCTTTCTTT
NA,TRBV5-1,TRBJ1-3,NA,CASSSYGGTSGNTIYF,TGCGCCAGCAGCTCCTACGGGGGGACCTCTGGAAACACCATATATTTT
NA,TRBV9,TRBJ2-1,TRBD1,CASSDWDRPTEQFF,TGTGCCAGCAGCGATTGGGACAGACCTACCGAGCAGTTCTTC
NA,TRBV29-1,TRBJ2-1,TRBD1,CSVGDRDNEQFF,TGCAGCGTGGGGGACAGGGACAATGAGCAGTTCTTC
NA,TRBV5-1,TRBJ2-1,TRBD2,CASRSSGRPYNEQFF,TGCGCCAGCAGGTCGAGCGGGAGGCCCTACAATGAGCAGTTCTTC
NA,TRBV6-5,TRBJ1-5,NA,CASSGGRSNQPQHF,TGTGCCAGCAGCGGGGGGAGGTCCAATCAGCCCCAGCATTTT
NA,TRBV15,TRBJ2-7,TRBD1,CATSRDPTGEEQYF,TGTGCCACCAGCAGAGACCCAACAGGGGAGGAGCAGTACTTC
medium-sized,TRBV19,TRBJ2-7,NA,CASSTLPGDLYEQYF,TGTGCCAGTAGTACCCTCCCGGGGGATCTCTACGAGCAGTACTTC
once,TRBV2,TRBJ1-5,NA,CASSEVGVVQPQHF,TGTGCCAGCAGTGAAGTAGGGGTTGTTCAGCCCCAGCATTTT
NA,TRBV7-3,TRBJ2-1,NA,CASSLPHPYSEQFF,TGTGCCAGCAGCTTACCACACCCCTATTCTGAGCAGTTCTTC
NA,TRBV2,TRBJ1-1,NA,CASSRDGNEAFF,TGTGCCAGCAGTCGGGACGGAAATGAAGCTTTCTTT
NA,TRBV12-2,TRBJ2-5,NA,CASRLAPGEETQYF,TGTGCAAGTCGCTTAGCGCCAGGGGAAGAGACCCAGTACTTC
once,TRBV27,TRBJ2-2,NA,CASSLSGFGELFF,TGTGCCAGCAGTTTATCAGGGTTCGGGGAGCTGTTTTTT
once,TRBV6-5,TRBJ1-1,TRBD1,CASSYGSQGGNTEAFF,TGTGCCAGCAGTTACGGCTCACAGGGGGGAAACACTGAAGCTTTCTTT